This T cell receptor (beta chain) appears in the sequencing data of a study of blood T cell repertoires in COVID-19. At the level of the study: Sites in the United States, Italy and Spain provided acute and convalescent COVID-19 samples. Sample material is recorded as cDNA or gDNA derived from T cells, B-cell-depleted T cells, or PBMCs.

The authors' processing: The authors estimated nucleated cell counts from reference gene primer amplification. Sequencing was performed with immunoSEQ multiplex PCR; in TCRdb, only in-frame clones are kept and a portion is missing. V, J and clone size are those of that table, while D and trimming were read from the DNA. This table holds 200,000 to 250,000 clones, roughly nine tenths found once. Germline CDR1 is SNHLY and CDR2 is FYNNEI. Trimming stripped 4 bases from V and 2 bases from J, with 8 bases between. The CDR3 length is 13 residues. Specimen: peripheral blood. V usage is TRBV2 and J usage is TRBJ1-1; D not resolved. The clonotype comes from a woman between 18 and 29 years old who had recovered from COVID-19. CDR3 nucleotides: TGTGCCAGCAGTGCGGGTCTTAACACTGAAGCTTTCTTT. Amino acid sequence: CASSAGLNTEAFF.